A single sample gave rise to the 2 T cell receptor beta chains below, sequenced in a study of T cell repertoires in cytomegalovirus infection. TCRdb re-analysed the reads in MiXCR, keeping a single row per CDR3 protein. The repertoire consists of a few hundred thousand distinct CDR3 sequences, with around 9.5% occurring once and the leading ten covering 4.3%. Input material: PBMCs. These receptors were collected from a human donor in good health (CMV status not recorded). Some clones in this sample may be carry-over from other donors' samples.

A few counts support this clonotype. The rearrangement links TRBV12-5 to TRBJ2-7; perhaps D is TRBD1 or TRBD2 (6 bases each). Germline V gene sequence: CDR1 LGHNT, CDR2 FRNRAP. V was pared by 0 bases and J by 2 bases, with 14 bases between. The CDR3 is 16 amino acids. Here the CDR3 DNA reads TGTGCTAGTGGTTTGGTAGTTTCTGGGGGGCCCTACGAGCAGTACTTC. Translation: CASGLVVSGGPYEQYF. Full variable domain (remainder filled in from reference TRBV12-5 and TRBJ2-7): DARVTQTPRHKVTEMGQEVTMRCQPILGHNTVFWYRQTMMQGLELLAYFRNRAPLDDSGMPKDRFSAEMPDATLATLKIQPSEPRDSAVYFCASGLVVSGGPYEQYFGPGTRLTVT.

This clonotype showed up many times. V usage is TRBV7-2 and J usage is TRBJ2-7; D possibly uses TRBD1 or TRBD2 (5 bases each). Trimming removed 4 bases at V and 6 bases at J, with 25 bases between. The CDR3 contains 17 residues. Germline V gene data show CDR1 as SGHTA and CDR2 as FQGNSA. The CDR3 DNA is TGTGCCAGCAGCTCCTTTTTGGGACGGGATTTTGGGGTCGAGCAGTACTTC. Protein product: CASSSFLGRDFGVEQYF.